This T cell receptor (beta chain) appears in the sequencing data of a study of blood T cell repertoires in COVID-19. Sequenced by immunoSEQ multiplex PCR; TCRdb stores in-frame clones only, minus some. Here the sample spans some 97,000 clones, 85% to 90% being singletons. The CDR3 has 18 residues. With 5 bases removed from V and 0 bases from J, the gap between germline ends came to 20 bases. Per the germline V gene, CDR1 is SEHNR and CDR2 is FQNEAQ (reference sequence). The chain joins TRBV7-9 to TRBJ2-1; TRBD1 might be the D (7 bases). The sample taken for sequencing was peripheral blood. This clonotype was sampled from a human donor in a cohort sampled during active COVID-19. CDR3 nucleotides: TGTGCCAGCAGCCCTCAGGGGGGTTTTGTCAGCTCCTACAATGAGCAGTTCTTC. Its translation: CASSPQGGFVSSYNEQFF.